Listed below are T cell receptor beta chains from one sample, sequenced in a study of T cells after yellow fever vaccination. One entry per CDR3 protein results from TCRdb running MiXCR on the 5' RACE reads. Of approximately 250,000 distinct CDR3 sequences in the sample, around 6.7% were seen once. The specimen comprised CD4+ T cells sorted from PBMCs, sampled on the day of the yellow fever booster vaccination. The receptors derive from a man younger than 45 who received the YFV17D yellow fever vaccine. CDR3s include the opening cysteine and the closing phenylalanine or tryptophan. The D gene is left open where the match is weak. Size is stated for part of the rows, as once, few or many counts, or as a class when the clone is expanded.

>NA|few|TRBV12-3/TRBV12-4|TRBJ1-2
CASSLPGGGYTF
TGTGCCAGCAGTTTGCCGGGGGGGGGCTACACCTTC
>NA|few|TRBV20-1|TRBJ2-3
CSASNKGFTDTQYF
TGCAGTGCTAGTAATAAGGGGTTCACAGATACGCAGTATTTT
>NA|few|TRBV28|TRBJ2-1
CASGGDNEQFF
TGTGCCAGCGGGGGAGATAATGAGCAGTTCTTC
>TRBD2|NA|TRBV20-1|TRBJ2-3
CSATGLAGEGTDTQYF
TGCAGTGCTACCGGACTAGCGGGAGAGGGCACAGATACGCAGTATTTT
>TRBD1|few|TRBV20-1|TRBJ2-2
CSAPLVGTGRRELFF
TGCAGCGCCCCGCTAGTCGGGACAGGGAGACGGGAGCTGTTTTTT
>NA|many|TRBV20-1|TRBJ2-5
CSAYNQGQETQYF
TGCAGTGCTTATAATCAGGGGCAAGAGACCCAGTACTTC
>TRBD2|many|TRBV20-1|TRBJ2-2
CSAARTSGTGELFF
TGCAGTGCTGCTAGGACTAGCGGGACCGGGGAGCTGTTTTTT
>NA|NA|TRBV2|TRBJ2-3
CASRGQDTQYF
TGTGCCAGCAGAGGTCAAGATACGCAGTATTTT
>NA|few|TRBV27|TRBJ1-3
CASGMTSGNTIYF
TGTGCCAGCGGCATGACAAGTGGAAACACCATATATTTT
>NA|NA|TRBV19|TRBJ2-7
CASRGEYEQYF
TGTGCCAGTAGGGGAGAGTACGAGCAGTACTTC
>TRBD2|few|TRBV25-1|TRBJ2-3
CASSVGLAGAADTQYF
TGTGCCAGCAGTGTAGGACTAGCGGGAGCGGCGGATACGCAGTATTTT
>NA|many|TRBV7-2|TRBJ1-5
CASTLNSNQPQHF
TGTGCCAGCACCCTTAACTCCAATCAGCCCCAGCATTTT
>NA|NA|TRBV20-1|TRBJ2-3
CSARALDTQYF
TGCAGTGCTCGAGCGTTGGATACGCAGTATTTT
>NA|many|TRBV20-1|TRBJ1-3
CSASRTRGNTIYF
TGCAGTGCTTCACGGACCCGTGGAAACACCATATATTTT
>NA|many|TRBV5-1|TRBJ2-3
CASSLSPSGSTDTQYF
TGCGCCAGCAGCTTGTCGCCGAGCGGGAGCACAGATACGCAGTATTTT
>NA|many|TRBV27|TRBJ1-1
CASSHRGNTEAFF
TGTGCCAGCAGCCACCGAGGCAACACTGAAGCTTTCTTT
>NA|NA|TRBV7-2|TRBJ2-1
CASRWDTSFYNEQFF
TGTGCCAGCAGGTGGGACACGTCGTTTTACAATGAGCAGTTCTTC
>NA|many|TRBV4-3|TRBJ2-1
CASSQEGTPNEQFF
TGCGCCAGCAGCCAAGAAGGAACGCCCAATGAGCAGTTCTTC
>NA|many|TRBV7-2|TRBJ1-3
CASSPEGRGGRNTIYF
TGTGCCAGCAGCCCAGAGGGACGTGGAGGGCGAAACACCATATATTTT
>NA|few|TRBV6-1|TRBJ2-7
CASSQEGIIDYEQYF
TGTGCCAGCAGTCAAGAGGGTATAATCGACTACGAGCAGTACTTC
>TRBD1|many|TRBV20-1|TRBJ2-2
CSATQDRIGTGELFF
TGCAGTGCTACCCAGGACAGGATCGGGACCGGGGAGCTGTTTTTT
>NA|few|TRBV20-1|TRBJ1-3
CSARERRSSGNTIYF
TGCAGTGCTAGGGAAAGGAGGAGTTCTGGAAACACCATATATTTT
>NA|few|TRBV18|TRBJ1-2
CASSPIPGPRGGDYGYTF
TGTGCCAGCTCACCCATTCCGGGACCGAGGGGCGGGGACTATGGCTACACCTTC
>NA|many|TRBV6-1|TRBJ1-2
CASTREGTAYGYTF
TGTGCCAGCACCAGGGAGGGGACGGCGTATGGCTACACCTTC
>NA|few|TRBV6-4|TRBJ1-2
CASTRGGQSYGYTF
TGTGCCAGCACTCGTGGTGGACAGAGCTATGGCTACACCTTC
>TRBD2|many|TRBV3-1|TRBJ2-1
CASSQVLAARENNNEQFF
TGTGCCAGCAGCCAAGTACTAGCGGCGAGGGAGAACAACAATGAGCAGTTCTTC
>NA|NA|TRBV10-3|TRBJ2-7
CAISEHGQGAYEQYF
TGTGCCATCAGTGAGCACGGGCAGGGAGCCTACGAGCAGTACTTC
>NA|NA|TRBV6-1|TRBJ2-7
CASRNRVLSYEQYF
TGTGCCAGCAGGAACAGGGTACTCTCCTACGAGCAGTACTTC
>TRBD1|NA|TRBV6-1|TRBJ2-5
CASSKAGTGSLETQYF
TGTGCCAGCAGTAAAGCCGGGACAGGGAGTCTAGAGACCCAGTACTTC
>NA|few|TRBV24-1|TRBJ1-5
CATSDLPGQPQHF
TGTGCCACCAGTGATTTGCCCGGGCAGCCCCAGCATTTT
>TRBD1|NA|TRBV28|TRBJ2-7
CASSSRRGQGAYYEQYF
TGTGCCAGCAGCTCTAGAAGAGGACAGGGGGCGTATTACGAGCAGTACTTC
>NA|NA|TRBV3-1|TRBJ2-7
CASSLERRGEQYF
TGTGCCAGCAGCCTCGAGAGACGAGGCGAGCAGTACTTC
>NA|many|TRBV20-1|TRBJ2-1
CSAREVVVEQFF
TGCAGTGCTAGAGAGGTGGTTGTTGAGCAGTTCTTC
>NA|few|TRBV15|TRBJ1-5
CATSRDRRQPQHF
TGTGCCACCAGCAGAGATCGTCGACAGCCCCAGCATTTT
>TRBD2|many|TRBV12-3/TRBV12-4|TRBJ2-3
CASSLRLAARDTQYF
TGTGCCAGCAGTTTACGACTAGCAGCTCGGGATACGCAGTATTTT
>TRBD2|few|TRBV6-2/TRBV6-3|TRBJ2-5
CASSYVLAAQETQYF
TGTGCCAGCAGTTACGTACTAGCGGCTCAAGAGACCCAGTACTTC
>TRBD2|few|TRBV28|TRBJ2-7
CASSLGGTAGGYEQYF
TGTGCCAGCAGTTTAGGCGGGACTGCGGGAGGCTACGAGCAGTACTTC
>NA|many|TRBV7-3|TRBJ2-1
CASSLRGLANNEQFF
TGTGCCAGCAGCTTAAGAGGTCTAGCCAACAATGAGCAGTTCTTC
>NA|many|TRBV28|TRBJ2-7
CASSLHGEAYEQYF
TGTGCCAGCAGTTTACATGGGGAAGCCTACGAGCAGTACTTC
>TRBD1|few|TRBV7-9|TRBJ2-2
CASSNGQGINTGELFF
TGTGCCAGCAGCAACGGACAGGGGATAAACACCGGGGAGCTGTTTTTT
>TRBD1|few|TRBV5-4|TRBJ2-3
CASRRQGSSTDTQYF
TGTGCCAGCAGGCGACAGGGGTCTAGCACAGATACGCAGTATTTT
>NA|many|TRBV15|TRBJ2-7
CATSGTVAYEQYF
TGTGCCACCAGCGGAACGGTAGCCTACGAGCAGTACTTC